Listed below are T cell receptor beta chains from one sample, sequenced in a study of T cell repertoires in cytomegalovirus infection. MiXCR, applied by TCRdb to the reads, yields one record per CDR3 protein. Of approximately 180,000 distinct CDR3 sequences in the sample, 15% to 20% were seen once. The material sequenced was PBMCs. The receptors were gathered from a human donor in good health (CMV status not recorded). Some clones in this sample may be carry-over from other donors' samples. CDR3s include the opening cysteine and the closing phenylalanine or tryptophan. A D gene is named only where the DNA matches it firmly. A row's size may be missing; if present it is once, few, many or a size class.

D	V	size	J	DNA	CDR3
-	TRBV5-4	-	TRBJ2-5	TGTGCCAGCAGCTTCGGCGGGGGCCCGGGAGAGACCCAGTACTTC	CASSFGGGPGETQYF
-	TRBV15	-	TRBJ2-7	TGTGCCACCAGCAGAGATCTCTTAGGGGTGGGGAGCTCCTACGAGCAGTACTTC	CATSRDLLGVGSSYEQYF
-	TRBV6-1	-	TRBJ1-1	TGTGCCAGCAGCTCGGACAGCAATGAAGCTTTCTTT	CASSSDSNEAFF
TRBD2	TRBV10-3	-	TRBJ2-2	TGTGCCATCAGTGTCCCCGGGAGGGTGAACACCGGGGAGCTGTTTTTT	CAISVPGRVNTGELFF
TRBD2	TRBV6-2/TRBV6-3	few	TRBJ2-1	TGTGCCAGCAGTTTGGACAGGAGAGGGACTAGCGGGAGCTCCTACAATGAGCAGTTCTTC	CASSLDRRGTSGSSYNEQFF
-	TRBV20-1	-	TRBJ1-1	TGCAGTGCTAGAGACCTACAGGGAGGGGACACTGAAGCTTTCTTT	CSARDLQGGDTEAFF
-	TRBV7-6	few	TRBJ2-2	TGTGCCAGCAGCTCCGGGCGGGACTTTCCCGGGGAGCTGTTTTTT	CASSSGRDFPGELFF
-	TRBV12-3/TRBV12-4	few	TRBJ1-3	TGTGCCAGCCGTCCCTTCATAGTAAACACCATATATTTT	CASRPFIVNTIYF
TRBD1	TRBV7-8	many	TRBJ2-7	TGTGCCAGCAGCTTAAGCCGTGCGGACAGGGGTAGGAACGAGCAGTACTTC	CASSLSRADRGRNEQYF
TRBD1	TRBV29-1	-	TRBJ2-5	TGCAGCGGTTCCCGACAGGGATACCAAGAGACCCAGTACTTC	CSGSRQGYQETQYF
-	TRBV7-2	many	TRBJ1-1	TGTGCCAGCAGCTTAGCTCCGACCATAGGGGCTGAAGCTTTCTTT	CASSLAPTIGAEAFF
TRBD1	TRBV7-9	many	TRBJ1-2	TGTGCCAGCAGCCCCCCGGAGGGGGCCGTCTATGGCTACACCTTC	CASSPPEGAVYGYTF
-	TRBV11-2	-	TRBJ2-3	TGTGCCAGCAGCTTAACGGGAGTGGCAGATACGCAGTATTTT	CASSLTGVADTQYF
-	TRBV7-2	many	TRBJ2-1	TGTGCCAGCAGCTTAGCAAGCGGAGTCTACAATGAGCAGTTCTTC	CASSLASGVYNEQFF
TRBD2	TRBV7-8	many	TRBJ2-1	TGTGCCAGCAGCCCAGAATCCCTAGCGGGACTGTACAATGAGCAGTTCTTC	CASSPESLAGLYNEQFF
TRBD1	TRBV12-5	-	TRBJ2-7	TGTGCTAGTGGGCGACAGGGACCCTACGAGCAGTACTTC	CASGRQGPYEQYF
TRBD2	TRBV28	many	TRBJ2-6	TGTGCCAGCAGTCCCGGAGGACTAGCGGGAGTTTGGATCTCTGGGGCCAACGTCCTGACTTTC	CASSPGGLAGVWISGANVLTF
-	TRBV4-2	few	TRBJ1-4	TGTGCCAGCAGCCATCGAAAAGAATCACTGTTTTTT	CASSHRKESLFF
-	TRBV4-1	-	TRBJ2-3	TGCGCCAGCAGCCAAGTTACTGTATCGTCAATTTACACAGATACGCAGTATTTT	CASSQVTVSSIYTDTQYF
TRBD1	TRBV15	-	TRBJ1-5	TGTGCCACCAGCAGAGACGGGACAGGGGGCAATCAGCCCCAGCATTTT	CATSRDGTGGNQPQHF
-	TRBV2	few	TRBJ2-3	TGTGCCAGCAGTGAAGCGGGAGAGGAAGAAGATACGCAGTATTTT	CASSEAGEEEDTQYF
-	TRBV20-1	many	TRBJ1-1	TGCAGTGCTAGAGCCGACGGGAGGGCGGACACTGAAGCTTTCTTT	CSARADGRADTEAFF
TRBD1	TRBV7-8	many	TRBJ2-7	TGTGCCAGCAGCTTCAGGTCAGGGGGACCCTACGAGCAGTACTTC	CASSFRSGGPYEQYF
-	TRBV6-5	-	TRBJ2-1	TGTGCCAGCACCGTCCCTCACGCGCCAAATGAGCAGTTCTTC	CASTVPHAPNEQFF
TRBD1	TRBV28	many	TRBJ2-7	TGTGCCAGCAGTGCCGGGACAGGCTACGAGCAGTACTTC	CASSAGTGYEQYF
TRBD1	TRBV6-1	many	TRBJ1-6	TGTGCCAGCAGTGAATTGACAGGGGATAATTCACCCCTCCACTTT	CASSELTGDNSPLHF
TRBD1	TRBV10-3	few	TRBJ1-6	TGTGCCATCAGCGGGACAGGAGGAAGTTCACCCCTCCACTTT	CAISGTGGSSPLHF
TRBD1	TRBV29-1	-	TRBJ2-7	TGCAGCGTCGTGGGGACAGGGGCACCCTACGAGCAGTACTTC	CSVVGTGAPYEQYF
-	TRBV7-8	many	TRBJ2-1	TGTGCCAGCAGCACCCTACCCGGGACGGGCGCCGGCGGGGTTTACAATGAGCAGTTCTTC	CASSTLPGTGAGGVYNEQFF
-	TRBV3-1	-	TRBJ2-7	TGTGCCAGCAGCTTTTCGAACTACGAGCAGTACTTC	CASSFSNYEQYF
-	TRBV28	-	TRBJ2-7	TGTGCCAGCAGCCGACTAGGGGGCACTAGGGAGCAGTACTTC	CASSRLGGTREQYF
-	TRBV6-1	many	TRBJ2-2	TGTGCCAGCAGCCCCGTTAGGGGAGTCGGGGAGCTGTTTTTT	CASSPVRGVGELFF
-	TRBV12-3/TRBV12-4	many	TRBJ2-1	TGTGCCAGCAGACTCACGAGAGGGGCCGTCGCCTACAATGAGCAGTTCTTC	CASRLTRGAVAYNEQFF
TRBD2	TRBV10-2	-	TRBJ2-7	TGCGCCAGCGGGCGGACTAGCGGGGGGGCCTACGAGCAGTACTTC	CASGRTSGGAYEQYF
TRBD2	TRBV6-1	many	TRBJ2-5	TGTGCCAGCAGTGAAGCGGTTGGGCTAGCGGTGACCCAGTACTTC	CASSEAVGLAVTQYF
-	TRBV20-1	few	TRBJ2-4	TGCAGTGCTAGGGGATCAAGCGGAAACATTCAGTACTTC	CSARGSSGNIQYF
TRBD2	TRBV7-9	-	TRBJ2-1	TGTGCCAGCAGCCCCTTGACTAGCGGATTCTACAATGAGCAGTTCTTC	CASSPLTSGFYNEQFF
-	TRBV7-2	-	TRBJ2-1	TGTGCCAGCAGCTTGCCTGACTACAATGAGCAGTTCTTC	CASSLPDYNEQFF
-	TRBV19	-	TRBJ1-2	TGTGCCAGTAGTGGTGGACAGACAGCTAACTATGGCTACACCTTC	CASSGGQTANYGYTF
-	TRBV7-3	many	TRBJ2-3	TGTGCCAGCAGCTCAAGCGGAGGCTCCACAGATACGCAGTATTTT	CASSSSGGSTDTQYF
-	TRBV29-1	-	TRBJ1-4	TGCAGCGCCTCGGCCCTGAGGGATGAAAAACTGTTTTTT	CSASALRDEKLFF
-	TRBV6-1	-	TRBJ1-2	TGTGCCAGCACCCCCAAGGTGGGAGATCCCGCGCATGGCTACACCTTC	CASTPKVGDPAHGYTF
-	TRBV12-3/TRBV12-4	many	TRBJ1-1	TGTGCCAGCAGTTTTGTAGGGGGAGAAGCTTTCTTT	CASSFVGGEAFF
-	TRBV11-3	once	TRBJ2-2	TGTGCCAGCAGCTTCAGACAGCCACGGGGACACACCGGGGAGCTGTTTTTT	CASSFRQPRGHTGELFF
-	TRBV11-3	few	TRBJ2-6	TGTGCCAGCAGCTTAGGTCCGGGTTCTCCCAACGTCCTGACTTTC	CASSLGPGSPNVLTF
-	TRBV28	-	TRBJ2-1	TGTGCCAGCAAAACCCTACACCCAGGGGATGAGCAGTTCTTC	CASKTLHPGDEQFF
-	TRBV7-8	many	TRBJ2-5	TGTGCCAGCAGCTCCGGGACTGGAGAGACCCAGTACTTC	CASSSGTGETQYF
TRBD1	TRBV19	-	TRBJ1-5	TGTGCCAGTAGCTGGGGGACAGCTCTCAATCAGCCCCAGCATTTT	CASSWGTALNQPQHF
-	TRBV5-1	few	TRBJ1-1	TGCGCCAGCAGCTTGGGTACAGGCATGAACACTGAAGCTTTCTTT	CASSLGTGMNTEAFF
-	TRBV7-6	-	TRBJ2-5	TGTGCCAGCAGCGTCCTCCGGGACGTCCAAGAGACCCAGTACTTC	CASSVLRDVQETQYF
-	TRBV6-2/TRBV6-3	few	TRBJ2-7	TGTGCCAGCAGTTACAAGGGCCGCCAGGGTTATATTTCCTACGAGCAGTACTTC	CASSYKGRQGYISYEQYF
TRBD1	TRBV4-1	few	TRBJ1-5	TGCGCCAGCAGCCAAGAAAGCCCGGGACAGGGTGATCAGCCCCAGCATTTT	CASSQESPGQGDQPQHF
TRBD2	TRBV5-8	few	TRBJ2-7	TGTGCCAGCAGCTTGGCCTCGACTAGCGGGGACTCCTACGAGCAGTACTTC	CASSLASTSGDSYEQYF